One TCR beta chain is described in this entry. This CDR3 region has 13 residues. The germline V gene has CDR1 ENHRY and CDR2 SYGVKD. Losses at the gene ends were 6 bases for V and 7 bases for J; bases not matched to a gene: 7. The data were obtained in a study of blood T cell repertoires in COVID-19. Across the whole study: From the United States, Italy and Spain came samples of acute and convalescent COVID-19. T cells, B-cell-depleted T cells, or PBMCs supplied cDNA or gDNA.

As processed by the authors: The assay estimated nucleated cells by amplifying reference gene primers. Measured with immunoSEQ multiplex PCR; TCRdb has only the in-frame clones, and not every one. That table is the source of V, J and clone size, and D and trimming were worked out from the DNA. The sample includes 20,000 to 25,000 clones, about 89% seen only once; the top ten take roughly 23%. The sequenced sample consisted of peripheral blood. This sequence was found in a human donor with active COVID-19. The donor label of this sample is uncertain. V gene TRBV10-3 combines with J gene TRBJ2-7; TRBD1 agrees at 9 bases. Here the CDR3 reads CAIRGTGTEEQYF. CDR3 bases: TGTGCCATCAGGGGGACAGGGACAGAGGAGCAGTACTTC.